This T cell receptor beta chain was identified in a study of shared clonotypes between healthy human individuals. Study-wide findings and caveats: It was observed that around 5% of naive CD4 clonotypes were shared across a few donors.

CD45RA-negative memory and CD45RA+ naive subsets were split from the CD4+ cells. Notes on this clone: Its antigen is as yet unknown.

It was across several immunoSEQ plates that each subset's genomic DNA was evenly split. The assay was immunoSEQ multiplex PCR, and TCRdb's table has in-frame clones only and misses some. The sample comprises roughly 2,300,000 clones, 92% of which are singletons, and approximately 0.4% rests with the top ten. Material: naive CD4+ T cells from PBMCs. Documented subset: CD45RA+ positively selected. This clonotype was obtained from a young man in good health. Some clones in this sample may be carry-over from other donors' samples.

In DNA form, the CDR3 reads TGTGCCAGTAGTATCGGACAGGGCTACATCGGGGAGCTGTTTTTT. Amino acid sequence: CASSIGQGYIGELFF. V gene TRBV19 combines with J gene TRBJ2-2, with 8 positions matching TRBD1. The CDR3 length is 15 residues. Germline V gives CDR1 LNHDA, CDR2 SQIVND (reference sequence). J lost 7 bases, V lost 3 bases, and 7 bases had no gene match.